This TCR beta chain originates from a study of blood T cell repertoires in COVID-19. The wider study: The samples span acute and convalescent COVID-19 from the United States, Italy and Spain. PBMCs, B-cell-depleted T cells, or T cells were the source of the cDNA or gDNA that made up the material.

Per the original methods: Nucleated cell counts were estimated from reference gene primer amplification. Here immunoSEQ multiplex PCR was the method, and the copy in TCRdb shows in-frame clones only, minus some. The DNA gave D and trimming, while V, J and clone size come from that table. The sample yields about 260,000 clones, over 75% seen once. This CDR3 has 14 amino acids. Germline V gene data show CDR1 as DFQATT and CDR2 as SNEGSKA (reference sequence). The ends were cut back, 3 bases at V and 7 bases at J, with 15 bases in the middle. This clone has more than one count but fewer than ten. The sample taken for sequencing was peripheral blood. The sequence was obtained from a human donor in a cohort sampled during active COVID-19. This chain links TRBV20-1 with TRBJ1-4; unclear D gene. CDR3 bases: TGCAGTGCTAGTCCCCTCGGAGTTAGTGAAAAACTGTTTTTT. It is translated as CSASPLGVSEKLFF.